A selection of T cell receptor beta chains follows, all from one sample in a study of OX40 agonist ivuxolimab in advanced cancers. Measured with immunoSEQ multiplex PCR; TCRdb has only the in-frame clones, and not every one. The data contain more than 45,000 clones, 80% to 90% of them singletons. The sample consisted of CD4+ or CD8+ T cells sorted from blood, taken in a trial of the OX40 agonist ivuxolimab. The source of these receptors is an adult with an advanced solid tumor such as melanoma, head and neck, liver or kidney cancer. CDR3s include the opening cysteine and the closing phenylalanine or tryptophan. A D gene is named only where the DNA matches it firmly. Size values are once, few and many counts, or a class for expanded clones, and some rows have none.

V gene,D gene,J gene,clone size,CDR3 DNA,CDR3 protein
TRBV10-1,TRBD2,TRBJ2-5,.,TGCGCCAGCAGTGAGGCGGGAGAAAGGGGAGAGACCCAGTACTTC,CASSEAGERGETQYF
TRBV19,TRBD2,TRBJ2-7,.,TGTGCCAGTAGTATAGATCGGGGGGTCCAAGAGCAGTACTTC,CASSIDRGVQEQYF
TRBV7-3,.,TRBJ2-1,.,TGTGCCAGCAGCTTAAATTTCGGCGATGAGCAGTTCTTC,CASSLNFGDEQFF
TRBV5-4,.,TRBJ2-7,.,TGTGCCAGCAGCTTGGGGCGTCCCAGAGGGTCCTACGAGCAGTACTTC,CASSLGRPRGSYEQYF
TRBV28,.,TRBJ2-1,once,TGTGCCAGCAGTTTTATACAGGGATATGAGCAGTTCTTC,CASSFIQGYEQFF
TRBV5-4,TRBD1,TRBJ1-2,.,TGTGCCAGCAGCAAGGACAGGGGCTATGGCTACACCTTC,CASSKDRGYGYTF
TRBV30,.,TRBJ2-3,.,TGTGCCTGGAGCCCAGTCACAGATACGCAGTATTTT,CAWSPVTDTQYF
TRBV30,.,TRBJ1-1,.,TGTGCCTGGAGCGGCCGGAGAGGGGGAAACACTGAAGCTTTCTTT,CAWSGRRGGNTEAFF
TRBV28,TRBD1,TRBJ1-4,.,TGTGCCAGCAGTTCCCCCCGACAGGGGACTAATGAAAAACTGTTTTTT,CASSSPRQGTNEKLFF
TRBV5-1,TRBD1,TRBJ2-7,.,TGCGCCAGCAGCCGCTCCGGGACAGGGTACTACGAGCAGTACTTC,CASSRSGTGYYEQYF